This T cell receptor (beta chain) came from a study of blood T cell repertoires in COVID-19. This CDR3 is 14 amino acids long. The V gene end was trimmed by 3 bases and the J gene end by 3 bases; junction bases not matched to a gene: 0. The germline gives CDR1 LNHNV, CDR2 YYDKDF (reference sequence). This table comes from immunoSEQ multiplex PCR, and its TCRdb copy is limited to in-frame clones, with some not included. The sample includes about 270,000 clones, roughly 88% of them seen just once. Sequencing used PBMCs or T cells enriched from blood (not recorded which). The genes are TRBV15 and TRBJ2-2; 8 nucleotides agree with TRBD2. The TCR was taken from a woman in her thirties or forties with acute COVID-19. The CDR3 DNA is TGTGCCACCAGCAGCGGGGGGGACACCGGGGAGCTGTTTTTT. Its translation is CATSSGGDTGELFF.